One TCR beta chain is described in this entry. This record comes from a study of T cell changes during pregnancy in multiple sclerosis. Using immunoSEQ multiplex PCR, the repertoire was profiled, and TCRdb retains in-frame clones only, with some absent. The sample gives more than 55,000 clones, more than 90% of which show up once; 1.2% is in the top ten. The specimen comprised peripheral blood, sampled in the third trimester of pregnancy. The source of this sequence is a female donor with multiple sclerosis, enrolled in a pregnancy study.

The DNA of the CDR3 is TGTGCCAGCAGCGCGGGACTAGCGGGAAACAATGAGCAGTTCTTC. Its translation: CASSAGLAGNNEQFF. The chain employs TRBV6-4 and TRBJ2-1; TRBD2 matches at 13 bases. This CDR3 comprises 15 residues. Germline V gene data show CDR1 as MRHNA and CDR2 as SNTAGT. Trimming at V came to 6 bases and at J to 5 bases, leaving 4 bases not matched to a gene.